This T cell receptor (beta chain) was identified during a study of blood T cell repertoires in COVID-19. Overall study context: From the United States, Italy and Spain came samples of acute and convalescent COVID-19.

Clones were sequenced by immunoSEQ multiplex PCR, and TCRdb holds only the in-frame ones, with some missing. Of over 150,000 clones in the sample, around 90% were seen once. Germline CDR1 and CDR2: LGHNA and YNFKEQ. The CDR3 runs 14 residues. Trimming pared 5 bases from V and 4 bases from J, leaving 12 bases between. Input material: peripheral blood. This receptor was taken from a man aged 55 to 70 with COVID-19, enrolled during active disease. V gene TRBV4-2 combines with J gene TRBJ1-3, with a possible D match to TRBD1 (5 bases). The DNA of the CDR3 is TGTGCCAGCAGCAAAGCAGGGTCCGGAAACACCATATATTTT. The encoded protein is CASSKAGSGNTIYF.